What follows are 25 T cell receptor beta chains derived from one specimen sequenced in a study of OX40 agonist ivuxolimab in advanced cancers. Libraries were prepared by immunoSEQ multiplex PCR; TCRdb keeps only in-frame clonotypes and omits some of them. The top ten hold approximately 11% of the sample, which has about 73,000 clones, just under 90% seen once. The sample was CD4+ or CD8+ T cells sorted from blood, taken in a trial of the OX40 agonist ivuxolimab. Receptors were obtained from an adult with an advanced solid tumor such as melanoma, head and neck, liver or kidney cancer.

V usage is TRBV5-1 and J usage is TRBJ2-7, with 8 bases lining up with TRBD2. Germline lookup yields CDR1 SGHRS and CDR2 YFSETQ. The CDR3 runs 14 residues. Trimming took 1 base from V and 1 from J; bases not matched to a gene: 1. The CDR3 DNA reads as TGCGCCAGCAGCTTGACTAGCGGATCCTACGAGCAGTACTTC. This codes for CASSLTSGSYEQYF. The whole variable domain, filled in from reference TRBV5-1 and TRBJ2-7, reads KAGVTQTPRYLIKTRGQQVTLSCSPISGHRSVSWYQQTPGQGLQFLFEYFSETQRNKGNFPGRFSGRQFSNSRSEMNVSTLELGDSALYLCASSLTSGSYEQYFGPGTRLTVT.

The DNA of the CDR3 is TGTGCCTGGAGCGCGATCTGGGATAATGGACCTAATGAAAAACTGTTTTTT. Its protein is CAWSAIWDNGPNEKLFF. The chain employs TRBV30 and TRBJ1-4; D is unresolved. Trimming took 3 bases from V and 3 from J, leaving 20 bases between them. Germline V gene sequence: CDR1 GTSNPN, CDR2 SVGIG (reference sequence). CDR3 size: 17 residues. Full variable domain (missing parts from reference TRBV30 and TRBJ1-4): SQTIHQWPATLVQPVGSPLSLECTVEGTSNPNLYWYRQAAGRGLQLLFYSVGIGQISSEVPQNLSASRPQDRQFILSSKKLLLSDSGFYLCAWSAIWDNGPNEKLFFGSGTQLSVL.

The rearrangement uses TRBV6-5 and TRBJ2-1; D not resolved. Germline CDR1 is MNHEY and CDR2 is SVGAGI. This CDR3 comprises 11 residues. Trimming took off 6 bases at V and 6 bases at J, with 6 bases between the two ends. The CDR3 DNA reads TGTGCCAGCAGCCATGGCAATGAGCAGTTCTTC. Residues: CASSHGNEQFF.

The V and J genes are TRBV27 and TRBJ1-5; D gene unclear. This CDR3 comprises 15 residues. From germline, CDR1 is MNHEY and CDR2 SMNVEV (reference sequence). V was clipped by 2 bases and J by 4 bases, with 12 bases between them. The CDR3 spells CASSLVRGSNQPQHF. The DNA for the CDR3 is TGTGCCAGCAGTTTAGTTCGGGGATCAAATCAGCCCCAGCATTTT.

The chain uses TRBV7-9 and TRBJ1-2; D is possibly TRBD1 (5 bases). Germline values: CDR1 SEHNR, CDR2 FQNEAQ (reference sequence). The CDR3 totals 14 residues. V lost 4 bases, J lost 7 bases, and 16 bases lay in between. The CDR3 nucleotides are TGTGCCAGCAGCTCAACGGGGGGAGAAGCTGGCTACACCTTC. Its protein is CASSSTGGEAGYTF.

This chain links TRBV27 with TRBJ2-7; D may be TRBD1 or TRBD2 (5 bases each). Germline values: CDR1 MNHEY, CDR2 SMNVEV (reference sequence). This CDR3 has 14 amino acids. Deletions cut 4 bases from V and 7 bases from J, with 17 bases between. In DNA form, the CDR3 reads TGTGCCAGCAGTTACGGCCGCCGGGGCGAAGAGCAGTACTTC. It codes for CASSYGRRGEEQYF.

The J gene is TRBJ2-7, the V gene TRBV27; TRBD2 might be the D (5 bases). There are 13 residues in the CDR3. Per the germline V gene, CDR1 is MNHEY and CDR2 is SMNVEV (reference sequence). The ends were cut back, 3 bases at V and 4 bases at J, with 10 bases in the middle. Here the CDR3 reads CASSFREGYEQYF. The CDR3 DNA follows: TGTGCCAGCAGTTTCCGAGAGGGTTACGAGCAGTACTTC.

This clone has just one count. This chain uses TRBV4-1 with TRBJ2-7; D may be TRBD2 (6 bases). Trimming removed 0 bases at V and 0 bases at J, with 12 bases between. Germline V gives CDR1 MGHRA, CDR2 YSYEKL. The CDR3 extends over 16 amino acids. The CDR3 DNA sequence: TGCGCCAGCAGCCAAGATGCGGGGCCCTACTCCTACGAGCAGTACTTC. Amino acid sequence: CASSQDAGPYSYEQYF.

The chain combines TRBV7-9 with TRBJ1-1; 8 nucleotides align to TRBD1. The CDR3 consists of 13 residues. Germline lookup yields CDR1 SEHNR and CDR2 FQNEAQ (reference sequence). The V segment lost 5 bases and the J segment 10 bases; nucleotides outside the gene matches: 9. The CDR3 protein is CASSPRQGRVAFF. For the CDR3, the DNA is TGTGCCAGCAGCCCCCGACAGGGGCGGGTAGCTTTCTTT.

The J gene is TRBJ2-2, the V gene TRBV19, with TRBD2 as a possible D gene (5 bases). Germline V lookup: CDR1 LNHDA, CDR2 SQIVND (reference sequence). This CDR3 has 13 residues. Trimming left V 7 bases short and J 4 bases short, with 10 bases between. The CDR3 region has the DNA TGTGCCAGTATTGAGGGTTTCACCGGGGAGCTGTTTTTT. It translates to CASIEGFTGELFF.

The rearrangement uses TRBV6-1 and TRBJ1-4, with D hard to call. The CDR3 is made up of 14 amino acids. Looked up from germline, CDR1 is MNHNS and CDR2 is SASEGT. Trimming removed 2 bases at V and 0 bases at J, with 4 bases between. In DNA, the CDR3 is TGTGCCAGCAGTGAACTATCAACTAATGAAAAACTGTTTTTT. Protein product: CASSELSTNEKLFF.

In this sample, this clone turned up once. CDR3 coding DNA: TGCGCCAGCAGGGGTGGACGATCCTACGAGCAGTACTTC. Its translation: CASRGGRSYEQYF. The V gene is TRBV10-2, the J gene TRBJ2-7, with no clear D. In germline, CDR1 is WSHSY, CDR2 SAAADI. There are 13 residues in the CDR3. V gave up 6 bases and J gave up 1 base, with 10 bases separating them.

This clone was recorded only once. The rearrangement joins TRBV14 to TRBJ2-1; no firm D call. The CDR3 is 13 amino acids. V was clipped by 0 bases and J by 7 bases, with 7 bases between them. CDR1 and CDR2 from the germline V gene are SGHDN and FVKESK. The chain's CDR3 is CASSQDLENEQFF. CDR3 coding DNA: TGTGCCAGCAGCCAAGATCTGGAAAATGAGCAGTTCTTC.

This clone was seen just once. CDR3 loop: CASSLGGAGAFF. Here the CDR3 DNA reads TGTGCCAGCAGCTTGGGGGGCGCAGGAGCTTTCTTT. The J gene is TRBJ1-1, the V gene TRBV7-6; a possible D gene is TRBD1 (6 bases). This CDR3 is 12 amino acids long. Trimming took 3 bases from V and 10 from J, leaving 12 bases between them. The germline V gene has CDR1 SGHVS and CDR2 FNYEAQ.

This clone was observed a single time. The V and J genes are TRBV7-9 and TRBJ1-1, with TRBD1 as a possible D gene (6 bases). Germline V lookup: CDR1 SEHNR, CDR2 FQNEAQ (reference sequence). V was clipped by 4 bases and J by 1 base, with 22 bases between them. The CDR3 length is 18 residues. This chain's CDR3 is CASSSSRITGTANTEAFF. CDR3 coding DNA: TGTGCCAGCAGCTCTTCTCGAATTACAGGGACGGCGAACACTGAAGCTTTCTTT.

The chain recombines TRBV7-6 with TRBJ2-1, with D possibly being TRBD1 (5 bases). Trimming took 2 bases from V and 2 from J, leaving 10 bases between them. Germline V gene sequence: CDR1 SGHVS, CDR2 FNYEAQ. The CDR3 runs to 15 residues. The CDR3 sequence: CASSLSGHTYNEQFF. The DNA of the CDR3 is TGTGCCAGCAGCTTATCAGGACACACCTACAATGAGCAGTTCTTC.

The chain employs TRBV4-1 and TRBJ1-2, with D unclear. Germline V lookup: CDR1 MGHRA, CDR2 YSYEKL. This CDR3 spans 13 amino acids. Trimming removed 0 bases at V and 3 bases at J, with 5 bases between. Here the CDR3 DNA reads TGCGCCAGCAGCCAAGATAGCTACTATGGCTACACCTTC. As protein: CASSQDSYYGYTF.

The chain carries TRBV11-3 and TRBJ1-1; D is ambiguous. This CDR3 spans 14 amino acids. CDR1 SGHNT and CDR2 YENEEA come from the germline V gene. The V end was cut by 7 bases, the J end by 4 bases, with 16 bases between. CDR3 sequence (DNA): TGTGCCAGCACCACCCCCGGTCACATCACTGAAGCTTTCTTT. It is translated as CASTTPGHITEAFF.

The rearrangement joins TRBV19 to TRBJ1-5; D might be TRBD1 (6 bases). This CDR3 is built from 14 residues. Germline V CDR1 and CDR2: LNHDA, SQIVND (reference sequence). V shed 5 bases and J shed 7 bases, with 15 bases lying between them. The CDR3 here is CASSVQGGGQPQHF. CDR3 nucleotides: TGTGCCAGTAGTGTACAGGGTGGCGGACAGCCCCAGCATTTT.

This chain connects TRBV11-2 to TRBJ2-1; tentatively, D is TRBD2 (5 bases). The CDR3 spans 16 residues. Looked up from germline, CDR1 is SGHAT and CDR2 is FQNNGV. V was trimmed by 5 bases and J by 5 bases, leaving 19 bases between them. The CDR3 DNA reads TGTGCCAGCAGCCATTCCCGGCGGCGACTAAACAATGAGCAGTTCTTC. As protein: CASSHSRRRLNNEQFF.

The V call is TRBV10-3, the J call TRBJ2-7, with D perhaps matching TRBD1 or TRBD2 (5 bases each). V dropped 6 bases and J dropped 1 base, with 19 bases sitting between them. The CDR3 has 16 amino acids. Germline assignment: CDR1 ENHRY and CDR2 SYGVKD. The CDR3 region has the DNA TGTGCCATCAGCACCCCGGGACCGGGGAGATCCTACGAGCAGTACTTC. It is translated as CAISTPGPGRSYEQYF.

This chain joins TRBV11-2 and TRBJ2-1, with TRBD2 identical over 8 bases. The CDR3 contains 16 residues. Germline CDR1 and CDR2: SGHAT and FQNNGV. Trimming removed 5 bases from V and 2 bases from J; junction bases left unmatched: 8. CDR3 region: CASSPIAGLAYNEQFF. DNA for the CDR3: TGTGCCAGCAGCCCAATAGCGGGATTAGCCTACAATGAGCAGTTCTTC.

The genes are TRBV6-5 and TRBJ1-2, with D unresolved. The V gene lost 5 bases and the J gene lost 2 bases, with 12 bases spanning the gap. Germline CDR1 is MNHEY and CDR2 is SVGAGI. There are 14 residues in the CDR3. The CDR3 here is CASSVVQTNYGYTF. The CDR3 nucleotides are TGTGCCAGCAGTGTTGTACAGACAAACTATGGCTACACCTTC.

V is TRBV5-4 and J is TRBJ2-3; 7 nucleotides align to TRBD2. The CDR3 length is 15 residues. Trimming removed 6 bases from V and 0 bases from J; junction bases left unmatched: 7. CDR1 and CDR2 (germline): SGHNT, YYREEE (reference sequence). CDR3 protein: CASTLADLSTDTQYF. CDR3 in DNA: TGTGCCAGCACCCTAGCGGACCTCAGCACAGATACGCAGTATTTT.

The chain employs TRBV2 and TRBJ1-2, with D maybe TRBD1 (5 bases). CDR1 and CDR2 from the germline V gene are SNHLY and FYNNEI. Trimming stripped 3 bases from V and 4 bases from J, with 15 bases between. This CDR3 comprises 15 residues. This CDR3 is CASSDPYRTTYGYTF. The CDR3 bases are TGTGCCAGCAGTGACCCCTACAGGACCACCTATGGCTACACCTTC.